This passage covers 27 T cell receptor beta chains from one sample sequenced in a study of blood T cell repertoires in COVID-19. Measured with immunoSEQ multiplex PCR; TCRdb has only the in-frame clones, and not every one. Here the sample spans about 330,000 clones, 89% being singletons. The specimen was peripheral blood. All receptors derive from a man younger than 35 who had recovered from COVID-19.

This clone was seen only a few times. The chain employs TRBV27 and TRBJ1-5; possible D gene TRBD1, 5 bases. V dropped 3 bases and J dropped 1 base, with 10 bases sitting between them. Germline V gene lookup returns CDR1 MNHEY and CDR2 SMNVEV (reference sequence). This CDR3 comprises 15 residues. The CDR3 here is CASSFNGGSNQPQHF. The CDR3 coding sequence is TGTGCCAGCAGTTTCAATGGGGGGAGCAATCAGCCCCAGCATTTT.

The V and J genes are TRBV6-6 and TRBJ2-7; D ambiguous. CDR1 and CDR2 (germline): MNHNY, SVGAGI (reference sequence). Trimming stripped 4 bases from V and 4 bases from J, with 11 bases between. The CDR3 runs to 13 residues. In nucleotides, the CDR3 is TGTGCCAGCAGTTCACCGGTTAAGTACGAGCAGTACTTC. Translated, it gives CASSSPVKYEQYF.

This clone has just one count. V is TRBV30 and J is TRBJ2-5; TRBD1 aligns across 7 bases. J was trimmed by 7 bases and V by 2 bases; bases with no gene match: 10. Germline V gene lookup returns CDR1 GTSNPN and CDR2 SVGIG (reference sequence). The CDR3 loop spans 14 amino acids. CDR3 nucleotides: TGTGCCTGGAGTACCGGGACAGCGTCGGGGACCCAGTACTTC. Translating it yields CAWSTGTASGTQYF.

The chain is built from TRBV24-1 and TRBJ2-7; unclear D gene. Germline V CDR1 and CDR2: KGHDR, SFDVKD. CDR3 size: 13 residues. V dropped 3 bases and J dropped 0 bases, with 5 bases sitting between them. CDR3 sequence reads: CATSDPSSYEQYF. CDR3 bases: TGTGCCACCAGTGATCCGAGCTCCTACGAGCAGTACTTC.

The chain carries TRBV2 and TRBJ2-7, with 12 nucleotides matching TRBD2. CDR3 length: 14 amino acids. Germline loops: CDR1 SNHLY, CDR2 FYNNEI. Trimming took 8 bases from V and 3 from J; bases not matched to a gene: 5. The CDR3 DNA is TGTGCCAGCTGTCGGACTAGCGGGAACTACGAGCAGTACTTC. Protein sequence: CASCRTSGNYEQYF.

This clone appeared once. This chain connects TRBV19 to TRBJ2-2, with D uncertain. V gave up 2 bases and J gave up 6 bases, with 10 bases separating them. Germline V gives CDR1 LNHDA, CDR2 SQIVND (reference sequence). CDR3 size: 14 residues. CDR3 amino acids: CASSIWSVAGELFF. As DNA, the CDR3 is TGTGCCAGTAGTATATGGAGCGTAGCCGGGGAGCTGTTTTTT.

The V and J genes are TRBV7-3 and TRBJ2-3, with 7 bases fitting TRBD2. CDR3 length: 14 residues. The germline V gene encodes CDR1 SGHTA and CDR2 FQGTGA. V lost 5 bases, J lost 2 bases, and 4 bases stayed unmatched. The CDR3 reads CASSTGTTTDTQYF. CDR3 DNA: TGTGCCAGCAGCACCGGGACTACCACAGATACGCAGTATTTT.

The chain recombines TRBV6-5 with TRBJ2-5, with a tentative D call TRBD1 (6 bases). CDR1 and CDR2 from the germline V gene are MNHEY and SVGAGI. There are 13 residues in the CDR3. V was clipped by 7 bases and J by 6 bases, with 15 bases between them. The CDR3 DNA follows: TGTGCCAGCAACCAGAGGGGGATTCAGACCCAGTACTTC. Protein product: CASNQRGIQTQYF.

V is TRBV25-1 and J is TRBJ2-5; a weak D match, TRBD1 (6 bases). Trimming left V 6 bases short and J 5 bases short, with 16 bases between. Germline CDR1 reads MGHDK; CDR2 reads SYGVNS. CDR3 length: 14 residues. Here the CDR3 DNA reads TGTGCCAGCAGGGAAAGGGGTAGGGGGGAGACCCAGTACTTC. Its translation is CASRERGRGETQYF.

This chain uses TRBV4-1 with TRBJ1-4, with D perhaps matching TRBD1 (5 bases). V dropped 3 bases and J dropped 6 bases, with 8 bases sitting between them. Germline V gene data show CDR1 as MGHRA and CDR2 as YSYEKL. The CDR3 extends over 13 amino acids. DNA of the CDR3: TGCGCCAGCAGCCAGGGAGGGGATGAAAAACTGTTTTTT. It translates to CASSQGGDEKLFF.

The CDR3 here is CASSLARLDEQFF. For the CDR3, the DNA is TGTGCCAGCAGCTTAGCGAGGCTAGACGAGCAGTTCTTC. This sequence joins TRBV7-2 and TRBJ2-1; D ambiguous. Germline CDR1 and CDR2: SGHTA and FQGNSA. V was clipped by 0 bases and J by 10 bases, with 10 bases between them. The CDR3 runs to 13 residues.

The chain joins TRBV29-1 to TRBJ2-1; D perhaps matches TRBD1 (6 bases). The CDR3 totals 14 residues. Trimming shortened V by 3 bases and J by 0 bases, and 9 bases separated the two germline ends. Germline assignment: CDR1 SQVTM and CDR2 ANQGSEA. CDR3 DNA sequence: TGCAGCGTTGAGCAGGACAGCTCCTACAATGAGCAGTTCTTC. Protein product: CSVEQDSSYNEQFF.

The chain uses TRBV15 and TRBJ1-4; weak D call: TRBD1 (5 bases). This CDR3 contains 12 residues. The ends were cut back, 2 bases at V and 8 bases at J, with 6 bases in the middle. Germline-derived CDR1 and CDR2 are LNHNV and YYDKDF (reference sequence). CDR3 nucleotides: TGTGCCACCAGCAGAAAGGGGGAAAAACTGTTTTTT. This translates into CATSRKGEKLFF. Variable domain in full (rest from reference TRBV15 and TRBJ1-4): DAMVIQNPRYQVTQFGKPVTLSCSQTLNHNVMYWYQQKSSQAPKLLFHYYDKDFNNEADTPDNFQSRRPNTSFCFLDIRSPGLGDTAMYLCATSRKGEKLFFGSGTQLSVL.

This chain uses TRBV18 with TRBJ1-1; a possible D gene is TRBD1 (6 bases). Per germline, CDR1 KGHSH and CDR2 LQKENI. With 3 bases removed from V and 5 bases from J, the gap between germline ends came to 7 bases. The CDR3 extends over 12 amino acids. As DNA, the CDR3 is TGTGCCAGCTCACCTCAGGGGACTGAAGCTTTCTTT. This gives the protein CASSPQGTEAFF.

The genes are TRBV4-2 and TRBJ2-2, with 10 positions matching TRBD1. Germline-derived CDR1 and CDR2 are LGHNA and YNFKEQ. V dropped 0 bases and J dropped 4; count of bases not matched to a gene: 5. CDR3 length equals 17 residues. CDR3 DNA: TGTGCCAGCAGCCAAGAAAAGGGACAGGGGAGCACCGGGGAGCTGTTTTTT. Amino acid sequence: CASSQEKGQGSTGELFF.

The chain joins TRBV6-2 or TRBV6-3 to TRBJ2-2; the match to TRBD2 covers 7 bases. The J segment lost 10 bases and the V segment lost 6 bases, leaving 5 bases of the junction unmatched. Germline CDR1 is MNHEY and CDR2 is SVGEGT. This CDR3 spans 12 amino acids. CDR3 DNA sequence: TGTGCCAGCAGCGTTAGCGGGCAGGAGCTGTTTTTT. Its translation is CASSVSGQELFF.

The CDR3 protein is CASSLVDSRRNEQFF. The DNA for the CDR3 is TGTGCCAGCAGCTTAGTAGACTCCCGAAGGAATGAGCAGTTCTTC. This chain uses TRBV7-9 with TRBJ2-1; D unresolved. V was shortened by 1 base and J by 7 bases, with 14 bases between the two germline ends. Germline assignment: CDR1 SEHNR and CDR2 FQNEAQ (reference sequence). There are 15 residues in the CDR3.

V usage is TRBV3-1 (or the pseudogene TRBV3-2) and J usage is TRBJ2-7, with 9 bases lining up with TRBD1. The germline CDR1 and CDR2 sequences are LGHDT and YNNKEL (reference sequence). The V and J ends lost 3 bases and 8 bases, in that order; junction bases with no gene match: 5. This CDR3 is 13 amino acids long. The CDR3 here is CASSQEDRGKQYF. CDR3 nucleotides: TGTGCCAGCAGCCAGGAGGACAGGGGTAAGCAGTACTTC.

This chain links TRBV6-5 with TRBJ1-2, with D hard to call. In germline, CDR1 is MNHEY, CDR2 SVGAGI. The CDR3 is 12 amino acids. The germline V and J ends were trimmed by 6 bases and 3 bases, with 8 bases remaining between them. The CDR3 loop is CASRQNDYGYTF. The CDR3 bases are TGTGCCAGCAGACAAAACGACTATGGCTACACCTTC.

This chain joins TRBV7-3 and TRBJ2-3, with a tentative D call TRBD1 (6 bases). The V end was cut by 5 bases, the J end by 1 base, with 13 bases between. Germline assignment: CDR1 SGHTA and CDR2 FQGTGA. The CDR3 extends over 15 amino acids. Written as DNA, the CDR3 is TGTGCCAGCAGCACAACGGGACAAGGCACAGATACGCAGTATTTT. Translated, it gives CASSTTGQGTDTQYF. Together with reference TRBV7-3 and TRBJ2-3, the CDR3 gives the full variable domain: GAGVSQTPSNKVTEKGKYVELRCDPISGHTALYWYRQSLGQGPEFLIYFQGTGAADDSGLPNDRFFAVRPEGSVSTLKIQRTERGDSAVYLCASSTTGQGTDTQYFGPGTRLTVL.

The gene calls are TRBV7-7 and TRBJ2-3; the match to TRBD2 covers 10 bases. Germline loops: CDR1 SSHAT, CDR2 FNYEAQ (reference sequence). This CDR3 spans 18 amino acids. Trimming took 5 bases from V and 1 from J; bases not matched to a gene: 12. CDR3 sequence reads: CASSPRASGGGGTDTQYF. DNA of the CDR3: TGTGCCAGCAGCCCTAGGGCTAGCGGGGGAGGGGGCACAGATACGCAGTATTTT. Complete variable domain (other parts from reference TRBV7-7 and TRBJ2-3): GAGVSQSPRYKVTKRGQDVTLRCDPISSHATLYWYQQALGQGPEFLTYFNYEAQPDKSGLPSDRFSAERPEGSISTLTIQRTEQRDSAMYRCASSPRASGGGGTDTQYFGPGTRLTVL.

This clone has a single count. V is TRBV10-3 and J is TRBJ2-7; TRBD1 is a possible D gene (5 bases). V lost 0 bases and J 2 bases, leaving 8 bases between the germline ends. This CDR3 region has 14 residues. The germline gives CDR1 ENHRY, CDR2 SYGVKD. The DNA for the CDR3 is TGTGCCATCAGTGAGTCGCCGACAGCCTACGAGCAGTACTTC. Protein: CAISESPTAYEQYF.

The chain carries TRBV27 and TRBJ2-3; no firm D call. Trimming took 5 bases from V and 3 from J, leaving 9 bases between them. Germline V gene lookup returns CDR1 MNHEY and CDR2 SMNVEV (reference sequence). This CDR3 has 13 amino acids. The CDR3 bases are TGTGCCAGCAGTACCAGCAGGACAGATACGCAGTATTTT. Encoded protein: CASSTSRTDTQYF.

The gene calls are TRBV25-1 and TRBJ1-1, with D uncertain. This CDR3 is built from 13 residues. Looked up from germline, CDR1 is MGHDK and CDR2 is SYGVNS. V dropped 7 bases and J dropped 3 bases, with 12 bases sitting between them. The CDR3 region is CASTIDTYTEAFF. The DNA for the CDR3 is TGTGCCAGCACTATTGACACTTACACTGAAGCTTTCTTT.

In the case of this clone: Other DNA sequences in this sample translate to the same CDR3. CDR3 protein: CASSLTSGPYNEQFF. The CDR3 bases are TGTGCCAGCAGCTTAACTAGCGGTCCCTACAATGAGCAGTTCTTC. The V and J genes are TRBV7-2 and TRBJ2-1; 8 bases align to TRBD2. This CDR3 is 15 amino acids long. Germline CDR1 reads SGHTA; CDR2 reads FQGNSA. The J segment lost 2 bases and the V segment lost 2 bases, leaving 2 bases of the junction unmatched. Filled out from reference TRBV7-2 and TRBJ2-1, the complete variable domain reads GAGVSQSPSNKVTEKGKDVELRCDPISGHTALYWYRQSLGQGLEFLIYFQGNSAPDKSGLPSDRFSAERTGGSVSTLTIQRTQQEDSAVYLCASSLTSGPYNEQFFGPGTRLTVL.

This rearrangement joins TRBV29-1 to TRBJ2-5; 9 bases line up with TRBD2. The CDR3 is 14 residues long. J lost 4 bases, V lost 4 bases, and 7 bases had no gene match. Germline CDR1 and CDR2: SQVTM and ANQGSEA. CDR3: CSVVSSGNLETQYF. The CDR3 nucleotides read TGCAGCGTTGTGTCTAGCGGGAACCTAGAGACCCAGTACTTC.

The chain couples TRBV7-9 to TRBJ1-6; weak D call: TRBD1 (5 bases). The CDR3 totals 15 residues. CDR1 is SEHNR, CDR2 FQNEAQ, per germline (reference sequence). V was pared by 2 bases and J by 6 bases, with 11 bases between. CDR3 in amino acids: CASSLTGQGNSPLHF. The CDR3 DNA sequence: TGTGCCAGCAGCTTAACAGGCCAGGGTAATTCACCCCTCCACTTT.